A single TCR beta chain is shown here with its context. CDR3 length equals 14 residues. V was pared by 3 bases and J by 4 bases, with 3 bases of the junction left unmatched. Germline lookup yields CDR1 KGHSH and CDR2 LQKENI. This record belongs to a study of blood T cell repertoires in COVID-19. Generated by immunoSEQ multiplex PCR, the TCRdb table keeps only in-frame clones and is missing some. The sample includes more than 200,000 clones, about 91% of them seen just once. Enrollment of patients from Seattle took place during active infection, with longitudinal follow-up. The receptor's source is a woman aged 25 to 39 with COVID-19, enrolled during active disease. What was sequenced was peripheral blood. The genes are TRBV18 and TRBJ1-5, with 7 bases aligning to TRBD1. The CDR3 region is CASSPLTGNQPQHF. CDR3 bases: TGTGCCAGCTCACCTCTGACAGGGAATCAGCCCCAGCATTTT.